These T cell receptor beta chains were read from a single sample in a study of CD8 T cells in ankylosing spondylitis. TCRdb itself ran the 5' RACE reads through MiXCR, one entry per CDR3 protein. The sample comprises about 450,000 distinct CDR3 sequences, roughly 25% of which are singletons, and 0.89% rests with the top ten. Material for sequencing was blood, either unsorted or a sorted T cell fraction (not recorded which). These receptors came from a male donor with ankylosing spondylitis. Each CDR3 is given with its conserved first and last residue. Each record gives: J gene, V gene, D gene, clone size, CDR3 DNA, CDR3 protein. D genes are given only for firm matches. The size of a clone is reported for some rows only, either as once, few or many, or as a class for expanded clones.

j_gene: TRBJ2-1
v_gene: TRBV5-1
d_gene: TRBD1
abundance: few
CDR3nt: TGCGCCAGCTACCCGACAGGGTCCTACAATGAGCAGTTCTTC
CDR3aa: CASYPTGSYNEQFF

j_gene: TRBJ1-6
v_gene: TRBV5-1
d_gene: TRBD1
abundance: few
CDR3nt: TGCGCCAGCAGCTTGCGGACAGGAGATTCACCCCTCCACTTT
CDR3aa: CASSLRTGDSPLHF

j_gene: TRBJ2-3
v_gene: TRBV7-8
d_gene: NA
abundance: NA
CDR3nt: TGTGCCAGCCTATACTACCCATCGGGTGGTACGCAGTATTTT
CDR3aa: CASLYYPSGGTQYF

j_gene: TRBJ2-5
v_gene: TRBV20-1
d_gene: TRBD1
abundance: many
CDR3nt: TGCAGTGCGACGGGACAGGGGTATACCCAGTACTTC
CDR3aa: CSATGQGYTQYF

j_gene: TRBJ1-1
v_gene: TRBV5-6
d_gene: TRBD1
abundance: NA
CDR3nt: TGTGCCAGCAGCTTCGGGACAGGGGAGGTGAACACTGAAGCTTTCTTT
CDR3aa: CASSFGTGEVNTEAFF

j_gene: TRBJ1-3
v_gene: TRBV5-1
d_gene: NA
abundance: NA
CDR3nt: TGCGCCAGCAGCTTCGAGATGGCGAGCTCTGGAAACACCATATATTTT
CDR3aa: CASSFEMASSGNTIYF

j_gene: TRBJ1-2
v_gene: TRBV20-1
d_gene: NA
abundance: few
CDR3nt: TGCAGTGCTGCCCTTCGAATTGGCTACACCTTC
CDR3aa: CSAALRIGYTF

j_gene: TRBJ1-6
v_gene: TRBV14
d_gene: NA
abundance: few
CDR3nt: TGTGCCAGCAGCCCCGACCCGACGGTGGGCTCCTATAATTCACCCCTCCACTTT
CDR3aa: CASSPDPTVGSYNSPLHF

j_gene: TRBJ2-5
v_gene: TRBV20-1
d_gene: NA
abundance: few
CDR3nt: TGCAGTGCCCAGGTCCGTGCCGAAGAGACCCAGTACTTC
CDR3aa: CSAQVRAEETQYF

j_gene: TRBJ2-1
v_gene: TRBV6-2/TRBV6-3
d_gene: TRBD2
abundance: few
CDR3nt: TGTGCCAGCAAACTAGCGGGAGAGAACAATGAGCAGTTCTTC
CDR3aa: CASKLAGENNEQFF

j_gene: TRBJ2-5
v_gene: TRBV7-9
d_gene: NA
abundance: NA
CDR3nt: TGTGCCAGCAGCCCCCGCGGAGGGAAAGAGACCCAGTACTTC
CDR3aa: CASSPRGGKETQYF

j_gene: TRBJ1-1
v_gene: TRBV19
d_gene: TRBD1
abundance: NA
CDR3nt: TGTGCCAGTAGAGCGGACAGGGGACTCAACACTGAAGCTTTCTTT
CDR3aa: CASRADRGLNTEAFF

j_gene: TRBJ1-5
v_gene: TRBV20-1
d_gene: NA
abundance: many
CDR3nt: TGCAGTGCCGTGGGGCTAAGAGACTTTAGCAATCAGCCCCAGCATTTT
CDR3aa: CSAVGLRDFSNQPQHF

j_gene: TRBJ1-1
v_gene: TRBV20-1
d_gene: NA
abundance: NA
CDR3nt: TGCAGTGCTAGGGGGGTTGTGACTGAAGCTTTCTTT
CDR3aa: CSARGVVTEAFF

j_gene: TRBJ1-1
v_gene: TRBV29-1
d_gene: TRBD1
abundance: NA
CDR3nt: TGCAGCGCTCTGACAGGGAGGAGAACTGAAGCTTTCTTT
CDR3aa: CSALTGRRTEAFF

j_gene: TRBJ1-4
v_gene: TRBV15
d_gene: NA
abundance: NA
CDR3nt: TGTGCCACCAGCAGGGGTAATGAAAAACTGTTTTTT
CDR3aa: CATSRGNEKLFF

j_gene: TRBJ2-2
v_gene: TRBV24-1
d_gene: NA
abundance: NA
CDR3nt: TGTGCCATCCAACTCCCGAACGCCGGGGAGCTGTTTTTT
CDR3aa: CAIQLPNAGELFF

j_gene: TRBJ2-1
v_gene: TRBV5-1
d_gene: NA
abundance: NA
CDR3nt: TGCGCCAGCAGCTTGAACGGGAGAACACGAGGCAATGAGCAGTTCTTC
CDR3aa: CASSLNGRTRGNEQFF

j_gene: TRBJ1-2
v_gene: TRBV7-9
d_gene: NA
abundance: few
CDR3nt: TGTGCCAGCAGCTTAGTGCCGGAATACTATGGCTACACCTTC
CDR3aa: CASSLVPEYYGYTF

j_gene: TRBJ2-2
v_gene: TRBV20-1
d_gene: NA
abundance: few
CDR3nt: TGCAGTGCTAGAGACCAGCCGACCGGGGAGCTGTTTTTT
CDR3aa: CSARDQPTGELFF

j_gene: TRBJ2-5
v_gene: TRBV11-3
d_gene: TRBD2
abundance: NA
CDR3nt: TGTGCCAGCAGCTCCGGGACTAGCGTTTCAGAGACCCAGTACTTC
CDR3aa: CASSSGTSVSETQYF

j_gene: TRBJ1-4
v_gene: TRBV2
d_gene: NA
abundance: NA
CDR3nt: TGTGCCAGCAGTGAATGGGGGCGGGATGAAAAACTGTTTTTT
CDR3aa: CASSEWGRDEKLFF